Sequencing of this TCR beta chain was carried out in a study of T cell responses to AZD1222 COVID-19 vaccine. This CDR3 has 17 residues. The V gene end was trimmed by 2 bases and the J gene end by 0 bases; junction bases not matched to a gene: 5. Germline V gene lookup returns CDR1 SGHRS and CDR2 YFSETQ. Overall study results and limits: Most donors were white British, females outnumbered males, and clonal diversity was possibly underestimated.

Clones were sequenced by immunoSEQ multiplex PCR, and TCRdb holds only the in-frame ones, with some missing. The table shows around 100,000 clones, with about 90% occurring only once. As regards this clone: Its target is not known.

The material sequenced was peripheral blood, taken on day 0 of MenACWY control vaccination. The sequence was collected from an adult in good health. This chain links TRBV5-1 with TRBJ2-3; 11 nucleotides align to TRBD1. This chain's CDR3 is CASSFRGQGGSTDTQYF. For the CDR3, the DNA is TGCGCCAGCAGCTTCAGGGGACAGGGGGGTAGCACAGATACGCAGTATTTT.